This T cell receptor beta chain is from a study of CD8+CD57+ T cells in acquired aplastic anemia. The overall study: For CD4+ cells, healthy donors had an average of approximately 10 million reads.

Both TCR beta VDJ combination and CDR3 sequence profiling were carried out. Genomic DNA was the template for this profiling. TCRdb re-derived calls from the reads in MiXCR, one entry per CDR3 protein. The sample carries approximately 200,000 distinct CDR3 sequences, around 50% recorded once. From germline, CDR1 is DFQATT and CDR2 SNEGSKA (reference sequence). The CDR3 runs 13 residues. Study conclusions and caveats: CD8+ Simpson's diversity showed no significant patient-control difference. Between patients and controls, about 30 CD8+ CDR3 sequences were found in common.

This clonotype was observed a handful of times. Its antigen is undetermined. The origin of this receptor is a human donor in good health, serving as a control. Material: sorted CD4+, CD8+, or CD8+CD57+ T cells (not recorded which) from PBMCs. V gene TRBV20-1 combines with J gene TRBJ1-1; perhaps TRBD1 as D (5 bases). The CDR3 spells CSAQPDGTAWAFF. DNA of the CDR3: TGCAGCGCCCAACCAGACGGGACGGCGTGGGCTTTCTTT.